This TCR beta chain was retrieved from a study of regulatory T cells in long-lasting Graves disease. The table lists this clonotype with many counts. Time point given: persistent/refractory GD, antithyroid drugs over 5 years with positive TRAb. With RNA extracted from PBMCs as input, the TCR library was made. Both iRepertoire HTBI primers and Arm-PCR of CDR3 regions were used to build the TCR beta libraries. TCRdb reprocessed the multiplex PCR reads via MiXCR and lists one record per CDR3 protein. The data hold a few hundred thousand distinct CDR3 sequences, with 20% to 25% observed a single time. Sequencing used peripheral blood mononuclear cells (PBMCs), obtained when the disease was refractory, from a patient treated with antithyroid drugs. The receptor was derived from a woman between 40 and 55 years old with Graves disease.

CDR3 nucleotides: TGTGCCAGCAGTTTAACGTCCTATCGAGGCTACACCTTC. Amino acid sequence: CASSLTSYRGYTF. The chain links TRBV12-3 or TRBV12-4 to TRBJ1-2; D is unclear. Trimming took 2 bases from V and 8 from J, leaving 12 bases between them. The CDR3 loop spans 13 amino acids.